These 26 T cell receptor beta chains came from one sample sequenced in a study of post-analysis software for immune sequencing data. Antigen specificity for these receptors is unknown. Findings and caveats of the study: Controls showed lower frequencies than patients for roughly five TRBV segments, and TRBV5-6, TRBV5-1 and TRBV20-1 were among these.

Tagging with unique molecular identifiers was a feature of the TCR beta cDNA libraries. TCRdb fed the PCR reads into MiXCR, producing one record per CDR3 protein. The sample lists some 890,000 distinct CDR3 sequences, approximately 50% occurring once. The sequenced sample consisted of blood. The receptors were gathered from a girl aged 10-17 years with multiple sclerosis.

This clonotype was picked up many times. CDR3 residues: CASSIQETQYF. The CDR3 nucleotides are TGCGCCAGCAGCATACAAGAGACCCAGTACTTC. The V and J genes are TRBV5-1 and TRBJ2-5; D remains unclear. Germline V gene lookup returns CDR1 SGHRS and CDR2 YFSETQ. The CDR3 is 11 amino acids. Trimming shortened V by 4 bases and J by 2 bases, and 3 bases separated the two germline ends.

The V gene is TRBV29-1, the J gene TRBJ2-1; perhaps TRBD2 as D (6 bases). V was clipped by 4 bases and J by 0 bases, with 10 bases between them. The CDR3 covers 14 residues. The V gene's germline CDR1 is SQVTM and CDR2 ANQGSEA. CDR3 sequence: CSVGGGISYNEQFF. The CDR3, as DNA: TGCAGCGTTGGTGGCGGGATCTCCTACAATGAGCAGTTCTTC.

In its sample, this clonotype was seen once. V usage is TRBV27 and J usage is TRBJ2-1, with 12 bases identical to TRBD2. The CDR3 runs 20 residues. Trimming took 8 bases from V and 5 from J; bases not matched to a gene: 22. Germline-derived CDR1 and CDR2 are MNHEY and SMNVEV (reference sequence). CDR3 region: CASGATTLRLAGDKNNEQFF. The CDR3, as DNA: TGTGCCAGCGGGGCGACAACCCTTCGACTAGCGGGGGATAAGAACAATGAGCAGTTCTTC.

In DNA, the CDR3 is TGTGCCAGCAGCGTTTCGTTCGCAGACAGCACAGATACGCAGTATTTT. This gives the protein CASSVSFADSTDTQYF. The V and J genes are TRBV9 and TRBJ2-3; D gene unclear. The V gene lost 2 bases and the J gene lost 0 bases, with 13 bases spanning the gap. In germline, CDR1 is SGDLS, CDR2 YYNGEE. The CDR3 sequence is 16 residues long.

The chain carries TRBV6-4 and TRBJ2-1; D might be TRBD1 or TRBD2, each matching 5 bases. The CDR3 is 12 residues long. The germline CDR1 and CDR2 sequences are MRHNA and SNTAGT. The germline V and J ends were trimmed by 6 bases and 10 bases, with 13 bases remaining between them. CDR3 amino acids: CASSHTGTEQFF. The CDR3 DNA reads TGTGCCAGCAGCCATACCGGGACGGAGCAGTTCTTC.

The chain uses TRBV14 and TRBJ1-2; 7 bases are shared with TRBD1. From germline, CDR1 is SGHDN and CDR2 FVKESK. This CDR3 spans 15 amino acids. The junction had 4 bases not matched to a gene; V was cut back by 3 bases and J by 0 bases. This CDR3 is CASSHIQGPNYGYTF. CDR3 DNA sequence: TGTGCCAGCAGCCATATACAGGGGCCTAACTATGGCTACACCTTC.

The chain combines TRBV12-3 or TRBV12-4 with TRBJ2-5; 10 bases line up with TRBD2. The trim removed 7 bases at V and 2 bases at J, leaving 16 bases unmatched. This CDR3 has 18 residues. CDR3 residues: CASTSGPKLAGWQETQYF. The CDR3 DNA sequence: TGTGCCAGCACCTCCGGCCCGAAACTAGCGGGATGGCAAGAGACCCAGTACTTC.

The V gene is TRBV29-1, the J gene TRBJ2-5, with D perhaps matching TRBD1 (5 bases). The end of the DNA is better explained by TRBJ2-7, so the J call may be wrong. From germline, CDR1 is SQVTM and CDR2 ANQGSEA. The CDR3 loop spans 12 amino acids. The DNA for the CDR3 is TGCAGCGTTGAGGGCAGGGCCTACGAGCAGTACTTC. It codes for CSVEGRAYEQYF.

This clonotype was seen only a few times. CDR3 region: CASSPVGTGNEQFF. Here the CDR3 DNA reads TGTGCCAGCAGCCCCGTCGGGACAGGGAATGAGCAGTTCTTC. This chain joins TRBV7-2 and TRBJ2-1, with 9 bases identical to TRBD1. Per germline, CDR1 SGHTA and CDR2 FQGNSA. With 5 bases clipped from V and 7 bases from J, the junction kept 6 bases outside the gene matches. The CDR3 covers 14 residues.

The chain has TRBV29-1 and TRBJ2-1; D is unclear. Germline values: CDR1 SQVTM, CDR2 ANQGSEA. Trimming stripped 3 bases from V and 6 bases from J, with 18 bases between. This CDR3 is built from 15 residues. The CDR3 sequence is CSVDNWLDQGNEQFF. Here the CDR3 DNA reads TGCAGCGTTGACAATTGGTTGGACCAAGGCAATGAGCAGTTCTTC.

The V call is TRBV7-7, the J call TRBJ2-7, with 8 nucleotides matching TRBD1. Trimming cost V 6 bases and J 10 bases; bases outside gene matches: 17. Germline CDR1 reads SSHAT; CDR2 reads FNYEAQ (reference sequence). This CDR3 is 15 amino acids long. The CDR3 region is CASSSYPGGAEAQYF. In nucleotides, the CDR3 is TGTGCCAGCAGTTCCTACCCAGGGGGCGCGGAGGCCCAGTACTTC. Supplemented by reference TRBV7-7 and TRBJ2-7, the full variable domain reads GAGVSQSPRYKVTKRGQDVTLRCDPISSHATLYWYQQALGQGPEFLTYFNYEAQPDKSGLPSDRFSAERPEGSISTLTIQRTEQRDSAMYRCASSSYPGGAEAQYFGPGTRLTVT.

The rearrangement joins TRBV5-5 to TRBJ1-1; D ambiguous. CDR3 size: 13 residues. V lost 2 bases and J lost 5, with 10 bases in between. CDR1 and CDR2 (germline): SGHKS, YYEKEE (reference sequence). CDR3 residues: CASSLSGDTEAFF. The CDR3 DNA reads TGTGCCAGCAGCTTATCCGGCGATACTGAAGCTTTCTTT.

V usage is TRBV7-2 and J usage is TRBJ2-3; TRBD1 matches at 8 bases. Germline-derived CDR1 and CDR2 are SGHTA and FQGNSA. This CDR3 is built from 16 residues. The V gene end was trimmed by 5 bases and the J gene end by 5 bases; junction bases not matched to a gene: 12. The CDR3 sequence is CASSRGWTGLGDTQYF. DNA of the CDR3: TGTGCCAGCAGCCGAGGCTGGACAGGGTTGGGAGATACGCAGTATTTT.

This clonotype occurred many times. The genes are TRBV12-3 or TRBV12-4 and TRBJ2-7; D uncertain. Trimming removed 6 bases at V and 3 bases at J, with 9 bases between. This CDR3 spans 12 amino acids. The CDR3 nucleotides are TGTGCCAGCAGCTCCCCGGGCTACGAGCAGTACTTC. Its translation: CASSSPGYEQYF.

In this sample, this clonotype turned up a few times. The chain employs TRBV12-5 and TRBJ2-5; D is undetermined. The germline V gene has CDR1 LGHNT and CDR2 FRNRAP. V dropped 5 bases and J dropped 2 bases, with 3 bases sitting between them. The CDR3 consists of 11 residues. This CDR3 reads CASGEQETQYF. Written as DNA, the CDR3 is TGTGCTAGTGGTGAACAAGAGACCCAGTACTTC.

The chain joins TRBV29-1 to TRBJ2-4, with D possibly being TRBD1 (5 bases). The CDR3 is 14 amino acids. V was cut by 6 bases and J by 0 bases, with 12 bases left in between. Germline V gene lookup returns CDR1 SQVTM and CDR2 ANQGSEA. Here the CDR3 reads CSVRTRLAKNIQYF. CDR3 sequence (DNA): TGCAGCGTCCGGACAAGACTAGCCAAAAACATTCAGTACTTC.

The rearrangement uses TRBV6-5 and TRBJ1-6, with 8 nucleotides matching TRBD1. V shed 0 bases, J shed 6 bases, and the junction held 10 bases outside the gene matches. The CDR3 consists of 18 residues. The germline CDR1 and CDR2 sequences are MNHEY and SVGAGI. The CDR3 DNA is TGTGCCAGCAGTTACTCTGGACAGGGAGGCCCTAGTAATTCACCCCTCCACTTT. This sequence encodes CASSYSGQGGPSNSPLHF.

The V gene is TRBV7-9, the J gene TRBJ2-7, with a tentative D call TRBD2 (6 bases). Germline lookup yields CDR1 SEHNR and CDR2 FQNEAQ (reference sequence). Trimming shortened V by 6 bases and J by 2 bases, and 14 bases separated the two germline ends. The CDR3 runs to 14 residues. CDR3 bases: TGTGCCAGCAGGGCCGGGCGGGGAACCTACGAGCAGTACTTC. Its translation: CASRAGRGTYEQYF.

This rearrangement joins TRBV7-9 to TRBJ2-1, with D hard to call. The CDR3 totals 11 residues. From germline, CDR1 is SEHNR and CDR2 FQNEAQ (reference sequence). The V gene lost 3 bases and the J gene lost 10 bases, with 7 bases spanning the gap. CDR3 protein: CASSFIVEQFF. The DNA for the CDR3 is TGTGCCAGCAGCTTTATCGTCGAGCAGTTCTTC.

The CDR3 DNA reads TGTGCCATCAGTGAGTCGGGACAAACCTACAATGAGCAGTTCTTC. Translation gives CAISESGQTYNEQFF. This sequence joins TRBV10-3 and TRBJ2-1; TRBD1 is a possible D gene (6 bases). The germline CDR1 and CDR2 sequences are ENHRY and SYGVKD. The CDR3 runs 15 residues. Trimming stripped 0 bases from V and 2 bases from J, with 8 bases between.

This clonotype was observed a few times. V gene TRBV5-5 combines with J gene TRBJ2-1; D uncertain. Looked up from germline, CDR1 is SGHKS and CDR2 is YYEKEE (reference sequence). Trimming took 6 bases from V and 5 from J, leaving 12 bases between them. The CDR3 extends over 13 amino acids. The CDR3 sequence: CASTKDDDNEQFF. The CDR3 DNA sequence: TGTGCCAGCACCAAAGACGATGACAATGAGCAGTTCTTC.

The V gene is TRBV12-3 or TRBV12-4, the J gene TRBJ2-7, with 9 positions matching TRBD1. The trim removed 4 bases at V and 4 bases at J, leaving 11 bases unmatched. The CDR3 consists of 16 residues. CDR3 amino acids: CASSSKGQGNSYEQYF. The CDR3 bases are TGTGCCAGCAGTTCCAAGGGACAGGGCAACTCATACGAGCAGTACTTC.

This clonotype has just one count. This rearrangement joins TRBV29-1 to TRBJ2-1, with 13 positions matching TRBD2. The CDR3 runs to 16 residues. The germline CDR1 and CDR2 sequences are SQVTM and ANQGSEA. V shed 1 base and J 9 bases; nucleotides not matched to a gene: 9. The CDR3 DNA reads TGCAGCGTTGAAGGGTTGAGGACTAGCGGGAGTGGTGAGCAGTTCTTC. It specifies CSVEGLRTSGSGEQFF.

This clonotype appeared a few times. The chain combines TRBV7-2 with TRBJ1-2; D unclear. Germline V lookup: CDR1 SGHTA, CDR2 FQGNSA. With 0 bases removed from V and 4 bases from J, the gap between germline ends came to 9 bases. The CDR3 spans 14 residues. The DNA for the CDR3 is TGTGCCAGCAGCTTAGCCTCCCAGAGCTATGGCTACACCTTC. The encoded protein is CASSLASQSYGYTF.

The chain couples TRBV29-1 to TRBJ1-2; D is undetermined. Germline CDR1 SQVTM, CDR2 ANQGSEA. The V end was cut by 1 base, the J end by 7 bases, with 10 bases between. This CDR3 contains 12 residues. In nucleotides, the CDR3 is TGCAGCGTTGAAGCGGGAGTTTCTGGCTACACCTTC. Protein product: CSVEAGVSGYTF.

This chain uses TRBV6-5 with TRBJ1-2; possible D gene TRBD1, 5 bases. Per germline, CDR1 MNHEY and CDR2 SVGAGI. This CDR3 has 13 residues. V was clipped by 2 bases and J by 8 bases, with 12 bases between them. The CDR3 is CASSYALGGGYTF. The CDR3 DNA sequence: TGTGCCAGCAGTTACGCCCTCGGGGGAGGCTACACCTTC.